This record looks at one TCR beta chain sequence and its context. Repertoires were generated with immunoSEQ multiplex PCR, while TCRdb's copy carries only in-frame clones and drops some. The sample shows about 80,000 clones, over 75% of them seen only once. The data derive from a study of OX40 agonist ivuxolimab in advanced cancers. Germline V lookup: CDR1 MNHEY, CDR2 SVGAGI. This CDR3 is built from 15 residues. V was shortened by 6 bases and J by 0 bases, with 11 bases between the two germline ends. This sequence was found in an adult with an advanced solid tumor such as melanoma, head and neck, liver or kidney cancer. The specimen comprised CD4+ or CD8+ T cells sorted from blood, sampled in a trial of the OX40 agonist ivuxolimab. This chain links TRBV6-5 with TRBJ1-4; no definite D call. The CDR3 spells CASRNTGATNEKLFF. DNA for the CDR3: TGTGCCAGCAGAAATACCGGTGCAACTAATGAAAAACTGTTTTTT.